Listed below are T cell receptor beta chains from one sample, sequenced in a study of graft-versus-host responses after intestinal transplantation. Some clones are missing from TCRdb's copy, which holds only in-frame ones; the method was immunoSEQ multiplex PCR. The data show about 89,000 clones, with 80% to 95% seen just once and about 0.3% held by the top ten. These TCRs' antigens remain unknown. The sequences come from unstimulated CD4+ T cells sorted from spleen or lymph node cells, collected before intestinal transplant. The receptors here all came from a human donor who received an intestinal transplant. The CDR3 runs from the conserved cysteine through the conserved F or W. Fields, in order: CDR3 protein, V gene, J gene, D gene. D genes are given only for firm matches.

CASSLVGAGELFF	TRBV28	TRBJ2-2	NA
CASSERGPRADGEETQYF	TRBV2	TRBJ2-5	NA
CASSLTIGETQYF	TRBV7-9	TRBJ2-5	NA
CASSLGSSPYEQYF	TRBV7-3	TRBJ2-7	NA
CASSQIRVGQSGWPISNTEAFF	TRBV23-1	TRBJ1-1	NA
CASSVRRGTGELFF	TRBV21-1	TRBJ2-2	NA
CASSTFKGSNTGELFF	TRBV19	TRBJ2-2	NA
CASSSKDGLPQHF	TRBV18	TRBJ1-5	NA
CASSRWGYEQYF	TRBV7-2	TRBJ2-7	NA
CASSEAAGHLSNQPQHF	TRBV6-1	TRBJ1-5	NA
CASSPGPGIYNEQFF	TRBV18	TRBJ2-1	NA
CASTIDRVGADTQYF	TRBV5-1	TRBJ2-3	TRBD1
CASSYSAGKVSTEAFF	TRBV6-5	TRBJ1-1	NA
CASSLWTDPNTEAFF	TRBV18	TRBJ1-1	NA
CASSLAGTSGRAYNEQFF	TRBV18	TRBJ2-1	TRBD2
CASSRNTGELFF	TRBV28	TRBJ2-2	NA